The 7 T cell receptor beta chains in this list originate from one sample, sequenced in a study of molecular identifiers for immune sequencing clone quantification. TCRdb used MiXCR to reprocess the PCR reads, holding one entry per CDR3 protein. The table lists approximately 680,000 distinct CDR3 sequences, roughly 23% of them singletons. Sequenced material: naive CD8+ T cells from blood, with Jurkat cell RNA spiked in. Subset described: FACS-sorted CD8+CD4-CCR7+CD45RA+ naive T cells. These receptor sequences come from a human donor in good health. Some libraries in this study had Jurkat cell RNA spiked in.

Of note for this clonotype: A much bigger clone sits one base away, suggesting this may be a read error. This rearrangement joins TRBV6-5 to TRBJ2-7; 9 bases agree with TRBD1. CDR3 length: 16 residues. Germline V gene sequence: CDR1 MNHEY, CDR2 SVGAGI. In DNA form, the CDR3 reads TGTGCCAGCAGTTACACACCGGGACAGGGAAACTACGTGCAGTACTTC. Translated, it gives CASSYTPGQGNYVQYF.

This clonotype has more than one count but fewer than ten. The V call is TRBV27, the J call TRBJ2-2, with TRBD1 matching 9 bases. The CDR3 totals 17 residues. The junction had 12 bases not matched to a gene; V was cut back by 6 bases and J by 4 bases. Germline-derived CDR1 and CDR2 are MNHEY and SMNVEV (reference sequence). The CDR3 reads CASSTGTGRLSTGELFF. The CDR3 bases are TGTGCCAGCAGCACCGGGACAGGGAGGCTCAGCACCGGGGAGCTGTTTTTT.

This clonotype was seen ten or more times. The V call is TRBV4-2, the J call TRBJ2-7; D uncertain. Germline V lookup: CDR1 LGHNA, CDR2 YNFKEQ. The length of the CDR3 is 11 residues. The germline V and J ends were trimmed by 0 bases and 3 bases, with 0 bases remaining between them. The chain's CDR3 is CASSQDYEQYF. The CDR3 bases are TGTGCCAGCAGCCAAGACTACGAGCAGTACTTC.

There are a few counts of this clonotype. The V and J genes are TRBV23-1 and TRBJ2-6, with 8 bases identical to TRBD1. TRBV23-1 is identified as an open reading frame with a role that is uncertain. CDR3 length: 20 amino acids. V was clipped by 1 base and J by 1 base; unmatched bases: 12. The CDR3 is CASSQFSRSGGISGANVLTF. CDR3 nucleotides: TGCGCCAGCAGTCAATTCTCCCGGTCAGGGGGCATTTCTGGGGCCAACGTCCTGACTTTC.

For this clonotype: This may arise from a read error, as a much more abundant clone is one base away. The V call is TRBV19, the J call TRBJ1-5; 8 positions match TRBD1. Germline CDR1 reads LNHDA; CDR2 reads SQIVND (reference sequence). The CDR3 consists of 15 residues. CDR3 sequence: CASRIGQGNNQPQHF. Here the CDR3 DNA reads TGTGCCAGTAGGATAGGACAGGGCAACAATCAGCCCCAGCATTTT.

The V and J genes are TRBV13 and TRBJ1-2; possibly TRBD1 for D (5 bases). CDR1 is PRHDT and CDR2 is FYEKMQ in the germline V gene (reference sequence). Trimming took off 4 bases at V and 2 bases at J, with 14 bases between the two ends. The CDR3 length is 15 residues. The CDR3 protein is CASSSGTGWNYGYTF. CDR3 in DNA: TGTGCCAGCAGCTCAGGAACAGGTTGGAACTATGGCTACACCTTC.

The V gene is TRBV19, the J gene TRBJ2-2; tentative D call: TRBD2 (5 bases). V was pared by 3 bases and J by 1 base, with 9 bases between. Per the germline V gene, CDR1 is LNHDA and CDR2 is SQIVND (reference sequence). The CDR3 covers 15 residues. The CDR3 reads CASSMLALNTGELFF. The CDR3, as DNA: TGTGCCAGTAGTATGCTAGCCCTGAACACCGGGGAGCTGTTTTTT.